The 30 T cell receptor beta chains below were found in one sample sequenced in a study of CD8+ T cells in alopecia areata. Reverse transcribed after extraction, RNA yielded cDNA as the sequencing template. Clones were sequenced by immunoSEQ multiplex PCR, and TCRdb holds only the in-frame ones, with some missing. The sample yields 150,000 to 250,000 clones, 58% seen once. Treatment of the sample: oral pan-JAK inhibitor, 5-10 mg twice daily. The input for sequencing was CD4+ T cells sorted from blood, taken at week 24, from a patient treated with tofacitinib. The receptors stem from a human donor with alopecia areata.

The rearrangement uses TRBV2 and TRBJ1-5; D gene uncertain. Trimming cost V 1 base and J 4 bases, with 14 bases left between them. CDR3 length: 16 residues. CDR1 is SNHLY and CDR2 is FYNNEI in the germline V gene. CDR3 DNA: TGTGCCAGCAGTGAAGAGTCCGGGAGAATAAATCAGCCCCAGCATTTT. It is translated as CASSEESGRINQPQHF.

There are a few counts of this clone. Since a much larger clone is just one base distant, this may be a read error. The sample holds other DNA sequences that translate to the same CDR3. CDR3 DNA sequence: TGCGCCAGCAGCTTGGCCGGGGGGCAAGAGACCCAGTACTTC. This gives the protein CASSLAGGQETQYF. This chain joins TRBV5-1 and TRBJ2-5, with 7 positions matching TRBD2. The J segment lost 2 bases and the V segment lost 0 bases, leaving 1 base of the junction unmatched. Germline CDR1 is SGHRS and CDR2 is YFSETQ. The CDR3 has 14 amino acids.

This clone was seen a handful of times. The CDR3 region has the DNA TGTGCCACGCACCCAGCCGGGGCTAGCGGATATTACGAGCAGTACTTC. Translation gives CATHPAGASGYYEQYF. The chain has TRBV28 and TRBJ2-7, with TRBD2 matching over 7 bases. Germline CDR1 is MDHEN and CDR2 is SYDVKM. The CDR3 is made up of 16 amino acids. V dropped 10 bases and J dropped 4; count of bases not matched to a gene: 19.

V and J are TRBV29-1 and TRBJ2-5; 10 bases align to TRBD2. Germline CDR1 reads SQVTM; CDR2 reads ANQGSEA. Losses at the gene ends were 7 bases for V and 5 bases for J; bases not matched to a gene: 13. The CDR3 is 15 residues long. CDR3 amino acids: CSAFGGLALGETQYF. The DNA for the CDR3 is TGCAGCGCATTCGGGGGACTAGCGCTGGGGGAGACCCAGTACTTC.

The chain combines TRBV2 with TRBJ1-5; TRBD1 matches at 7 bases. In germline, CDR1 is SNHLY, CDR2 FYNNEI. V gave up 8 bases and J gave up 7 bases; unmatched junction bases: 5. The CDR3 length is 12 residues. The CDR3 DNA reads as TGTGCCAGCTCGACAGGGAGGCAGCCCCAGCATTTT. This encodes CASSTGRQPQHF.

This rearrangement joins TRBV4-2 to TRBJ2-7; possible D gene TRBD2, 6 bases. V lost 1 base and J lost 1, with 11 bases in between. This CDR3 is 15 amino acids long. From germline, CDR1 is LGHNA and CDR2 YNFKEQ. CDR3 DNA sequence: TGTGCCAGCAGCCAAGGGGAGGTGGAATCCTACGAGCAGTACTTC. This sequence encodes CASSQGEVESYEQYF.

The V call is TRBV30, the J call TRBJ2-3; D possibly corresponds to TRBD1 (7 bases). The germline CDR1 and CDR2 sequences are GTSNPN and SVGIG (reference sequence). The length of the CDR3 is 18 residues. V lost 2 bases and J lost 4, with 25 bases in between. In DNA, the CDR3 is TGTGCCTGGAGTCGGCTTCTTGGTAGGACAGGAGGGGCAGATACGCAGTATTTT. Its translation: CAWSRLLGRTGGADTQYF.

The V and J genes are TRBV28 and TRBJ1-4; maybe TRBD1 (5 bases). V gave up 7 bases and J gave up 8 bases, with 14 bases separating them. This CDR3 has 13 amino acids. Looked up from germline, CDR1 is MDHEN and CDR2 is SYDVKM. The CDR3 region has the DNA TGTGCCAGCACCGGGGGTATACGGGAAAAACTGTTTTTT. It is translated as CASTGGIREKLFF.

The rearrangement joins TRBV9 to TRBJ2-5; TRBD2 matches 8 bases. Looked up from germline, CDR1 is SGDLS and CDR2 is YYNGEE. With V trimmed by 4 bases and J by 4 bases, 6 bases remained unmatched. The CDR3 loop spans 14 amino acids. The CDR3 loop is CASSLTGTRETQYF. For the CDR3, the DNA is TGTGCCAGCAGCCTCACTGGGACTAGAGAGACCCAGTACTTC.

By sample fraction, this clone is medium-sized (0.01 to 0.1%). J is TRBJ1-1 and V is TRBV7-2; D gene ambiguous. This CDR3 is built from 12 residues. Trimming stripped 6 bases from V and 2 bases from J, with 7 bases between. Germline V CDR1 and CDR2: SGHTA, FQGNSA. CDR3 residues: CASRRDNTEAFF. The CDR3 DNA sequence: TGTGCCAGCAGGCGGGATAACACTGAAGCTTTCTTT.

This clone was counted between two and nine times. The V gene is TRBV29-1, the J gene TRBJ2-2; TRBD1 might be the D (6 bases). CDR1 and CDR2 from the germline V gene are SQVTM and ANQGSEA. There are 14 residues in the CDR3. The CDR3 DNA follows: TGCGGAGCCCGGGACACTACGAACACCGGGGAGCTGTTTTTT. Amino acids: CGARDTTNTGELFF.

The chain carries TRBV7-9 and TRBJ2-3; D unresolved. CDR1 is SEHNR, CDR2 FQNEAQ, per germline (reference sequence). Deletions cut 3 bases from V and 2 bases from J, with 3 bases between. This CDR3 region has 12 residues. The CDR3 DNA is TGTGCCAGCAGCTTTGCCACAGATACGCAGTATTTT. Translated, it gives CASSFATDTQYF.

J is TRBJ2-7 and V is TRBV6-5; possibly TRBD1 for D (6 bases). This CDR3 contains 13 residues. With 6 bases removed from V and 2 bases from J, the gap between germline ends came to 11 bases. Looked up from germline, CDR1 is MNHEY and CDR2 is SVGAGI. This chain's CDR3 is CASSRGQTYEQYF. CDR3 nucleotide sequence: TGTGCCAGCAGCCGTGGACAGACCTACGAGCAGTACTTC.

The chain joins TRBV25-1 to TRBJ2-1; a possible D gene is TRBD1 (5 bases). The V end was cut by 5 bases, the J end by 4 bases, with 12 bases between. This CDR3 is 14 amino acids long. Germline CDR1 is MGHDK and CDR2 is SYGVNS. DNA for the CDR3: TGTGCCAGCAGTCCCACGTCAGGGTACAATGAGCAGTTCTTC. As protein: CASSPTSGYNEQFF.

The V and J genes are TRBV5-1 and TRBJ2-5; 7 bases map to TRBD2. Trimming took 4 bases from V and 4 from J; bases not matched to a gene: 7. Germline loops: CDR1 SGHRS, CDR2 YFSETQ. This CDR3 region has 14 residues. The CDR3 region has the DNA TGCGCCAGCAGCCCGGGGGGTGGAAGAGAGACCCAGTACTTC. It yields the protein CASSPGGGRETQYF.

The genes are TRBV4-3 and TRBJ2-2; no reliable D call. Germline assignment: CDR1 LGHNA and CDR2 YSLEER. The CDR3 runs to 14 residues. Between the trimmed V and J ends, which lost 4 bases and 2 bases, there was a span of 8 bases. CDR3 DNA sequence: TGCGCCAGCAGCCCTGTTCGTAACACCGGGGAGCTGTTTTTT. Its translation is CASSPVRNTGELFF.

This chain uses TRBV4-3 with TRBJ2-1; possibly TRBD2 for D (6 bases). The CDR3 extends over 16 amino acids. Trimming shortened V by 0 bases and J by 7 bases, and 16 bases separated the two germline ends. CDR1 is LGHNA and CDR2 is YSLEER in the germline V gene. This chain's CDR3 is CASSQETGLPGNEQFF. The CDR3 region has the DNA TGCGCCAGCAGCCAAGAAACGGGACTCCCTGGGAATGAGCAGTTCTTC.

In this sample, this clone turned up a few times. The V gene is TRBV4-3, the J gene TRBJ2-7, with a possible D match to TRBD1 (6 bases). V was cut by 0 bases and J by 9 bases, with 15 bases left in between. Germline V gene lookup returns CDR1 LGHNA and CDR2 YSLEER. The CDR3 covers 14 residues. The CDR3 nucleotides are TGCGCCAGCAGCCAAGACAGGGGACCGACCGGGCAGTACTTC. It specifies CASSQDRGPTGQYF.

The gene calls are TRBV30 and TRBJ2-1, with D perhaps assigned TRBD1 or TRBD2 (7 bases each). Germline CDR1 is GTSNPN and CDR2 is SVGIG (reference sequence). The CDR3 is 15 amino acids. V was cut by 2 bases and J by 12 bases, with 23 bases left in between. Here the CDR3 DNA reads TGTGCCTGGAGTCCAAGGGGAGGGGGCCCGGATCGGCAGTTCTTC. Protein product: CAWSPRGGGPDRQFF.

The CDR3 sequence: CSVRAANEQFF. The DNA for the CDR3 is TGCAGCGTTAGGGCTGCCAATGAGCAGTTCTTC. The chain combines TRBV29-1 with TRBJ2-1; D not certain. Trimming left V 5 bases short and J 6 bases short, with 8 bases between. The germline gives CDR1 SQVTM, CDR2 ANQGSEA. CDR3 length: 11 amino acids.

Many counts were recorded for this clone. The gene calls are TRBV30 and TRBJ2-5; D unclear. CDR1 is GTSNPN, CDR2 SVGIG, per germline (reference sequence). V was cut by 3 bases and J by 7 bases, with 9 bases left in between. CDR3 length equals 11 residues. CDR3 sequence reads: CAWRPKGTQYF. The CDR3 DNA follows: TGTGCCTGGAGGCCCAAGGGGACCCAGTACTTC.

This clone is a singleton in its sample. The chain joins TRBV5-1 to TRBJ2-3, with TRBD2 matching 8 bases. CDR1 and CDR2 (germline): SGHRS, YFSETQ. V shed 0 bases and J 4 bases; nucleotides not matched to a gene: 10. The CDR3 contains 17 residues. CDR3 coding DNA: TGCGCCAGCAGCTTGGACGGACTAGCCACCAGCGCAGATACGCAGTATTTT. It encodes CASSLDGLATSADTQYF.

The J gene is TRBJ2-1, the V gene TRBV30; 10 nucleotides match TRBD1. Unmatched junction bases numbered 3, after V lost 0 bases and J lost 4 bases. The V gene's germline CDR1 is GTSNPN and CDR2 SVGIG (reference sequence). The CDR3 runs 15 residues. For the CDR3, the DNA is TGTGCCTGGAGTGTTGGGACAGGGGCGTACAATGAGCAGTTCTTC. Encoded protein: CAWSVGTGAYNEQFF.

The J gene is TRBJ2-5, the V gene TRBV27; possibly TRBD2 for D (5 bases). The J call is doubtful: the DNA matches TRBJ2-7 better. This CDR3 region has 16 residues. Per the germline V gene, CDR1 is MNHEY and CDR2 is SMNVEV (reference sequence). The CDR3 sequence: CASSRTGGTSSYEQYF. Here the CDR3 DNA reads TGTGCCAGCAGTCGCACCGGCGGAACTAGCTCCTACGAGCAGTACTTC.

V is TRBV15 and J is TRBJ2-3; D might be TRBD1 or TRBD2, each matching 5 bases. The CDR3 loop spans 17 amino acids. The V gene's germline CDR1 is LNHNV and CDR2 YYDKDF (reference sequence). Trimming removed 4 bases from V and 1 base from J, with 18 bases in between. The CDR3 loop is CATSNRGVPLGTDTQYF. The CDR3 coding sequence is TGTGCCACCAGCAACCGGGGCGTACCCCTGGGCACAGATACGCAGTATTTT.

This clone has just a few counts. The V and J genes are TRBV15 and TRBJ2-1; 11 positions match TRBD2. Germline V gene sequence: CDR1 LNHNV, CDR2 YYDKDF (reference sequence). The CDR3 runs 17 residues. J lost 8 bases, V lost 2 bases, and 11 bases had no gene match. CDR3 residues: CATSRPSSGRAFDEQFF. Here the CDR3 DNA reads TGTGCCACCAGCAGACCCAGTAGCGGGAGGGCCTTCGATGAGCAGTTCTTC.

This chain uses TRBV7-9 with TRBJ2-5; either TRBD1 or TRBD2 may supply D (5 bases each). Trimming removed 9 bases from V and 5 bases from J, with 16 bases in between. CDR1 and CDR2 (germline): SEHNR, FQNEAQ (reference sequence). The CDR3 extends over 13 amino acids. DNA of the CDR3: TGTGCCAGTCCCGGGACCGAGGGGGAGACCCAGTACTTC. It yields the protein CASPGTEGETQYF.

This chain links TRBV27 with TRBJ1-3; D gene uncertain. There are 16 residues in the CDR3. V was shortened by 3 bases and J by 0 bases, with 12 bases between the two germline ends. The germline V gene encodes CDR1 MNHEY and CDR2 SMNVEV (reference sequence). The CDR3 DNA reads as TGTGCCAGCAGTTTTAGTGCCGAGAGCTCTGGAAACACCATATATTTT. Protein sequence: CASSFSAESSGNTIYF.

V gene TRBV7-2 combines with J gene TRBJ2-7, with 13 bases that match TRBD2. V gave up 5 bases and J gave up 5 bases; unmatched junction bases: 9. CDR3 size: 16 residues. Germline values: CDR1 SGHTA, CDR2 FQGNSA. This chain's CDR3 is CASSPMWTSGSHEQYF. CDR3 bases: TGTGCCAGCAGCCCCATGTGGACTAGCGGGAGCCACGAGCAGTACTTC.

The V call is TRBV19, the J call TRBJ2-2, with TRBD2 matching over 9 bases. CDR1 is LNHDA, CDR2 SQIVND, per germline (reference sequence). The CDR3 runs 17 residues. V shed 6 bases and J 0 bases; nucleotides not matched to a gene: 8. The CDR3 DNA sequence: TGTGCCAGTAGAAGGACTAGCGCGTTCGCGAACACCGGGGAGCTGTTTTTT. It codes for CASRRTSAFANTGELFF. The full variable domain, completed using reference TRBV19 and TRBJ2-2, is DGGITQSPKYLFRKEGQNVTLSCEQNLNHDAMYWYRQDPGQGLRLIYYSQIVNDFQKGDIAEGYSVSREKKESFPLTVTSAQKNPTAFYLCASRRTSAFANTGELFFGEGSRLTVL.